Following are 19 T cell receptor beta chains from one sample sequenced in a study of blood T cell repertoires in COVID-19. Repertoires were generated with immunoSEQ multiplex PCR, while TCRdb's copy carries only in-frame clones and drops some. The sample carries some 150,000 clones, around four fifths recorded once. Sequencing was performed on peripheral blood. Source of these receptors: a human donor in a cohort sampled during active COVID-19.

In this sample, this clone turned up many times. CDR3 in DNA: TGTGCCACCAGCAGAGTTTCAAACACTGAAGCTTTCTTT. This encodes CATSRVSNTEAFF. This rearrangement joins TRBV15 to TRBJ1-1; D unresolved. Germline assignment: CDR1 LNHNV and CDR2 YYDKDF (reference sequence). The length of the CDR3 is 13 residues. V lost 1 base, J lost 2 bases, and 5 bases lay in between.

The chain joins TRBV27 to TRBJ1-5; 8 bases are shared with TRBD1. V dropped 5 bases and J dropped 6; count of bases not matched to a gene: 12. The CDR3 consists of 16 residues. Germline-derived CDR1 and CDR2 are MNHEY and SMNVEV (reference sequence). The CDR3 loop is CASSTTRQGYPQPQHF. For the CDR3, the DNA is TGTGCCAGCAGTACGACCCGACAGGGGTATCCTCAGCCCCAGCATTTT.

This chain links TRBV25-1 with TRBJ1-2, with TRBD1 as a possible D gene (6 bases). Germline lookup yields CDR1 MGHDK and CDR2 SYGVNS. The CDR3 runs to 15 residues. The ends were cut back, 3 bases at V and 3 bases at J, with 14 bases in the middle. CDR3 region: CASSDGGGEYYGYTF. The DNA of the CDR3 is TGTGCCAGCAGTGATGGGGGGGGCGAGTACTATGGCTACACCTTC.

The chain joins TRBV15 to TRBJ1-4, with TRBD1 identical over 9 bases. The CDR3 has 15 residues. Looked up from germline, CDR1 is LNHNV and CDR2 is YYDKDF (reference sequence). J was trimmed by 3 bases and V by 3 bases; bases with no gene match: 2. CDR3 sequence: CATSRWTGANEKLFF. DNA of the CDR3: TGTGCCACCAGCAGGTGGACAGGGGCTAATGAAAAACTGTTTTTT.

V usage is TRBV18 and J usage is TRBJ2-7; the match to TRBD2 covers 8 bases. CDR1 is KGHSH and CDR2 is LQKENI in the germline V gene. The CDR3 consists of 14 residues. V was pared by 3 bases and J by 3 bases, with 4 bases of the junction left unmatched. CDR3 region: CASSPGGESYEQYF. DNA of the CDR3: TGTGCCAGCTCACCCGGGGGGGAGAGCTACGAGCAGTACTTC.

The chain has TRBV5-1 and TRBJ2-2; 9 bases match TRBD2. V lost 1 base and J lost 8; bases outside the gene matches: 9. The germline V gene has CDR1 SGHRS and CDR2 YFSETQ. CDR3 length equals 16 residues. The CDR3 loop reads CASSLRSSGTIGELFF. The DNA of the CDR3 is TGCGCCAGCAGCTTGAGGTCTAGCGGGACAATAGGGGAGCTGTTTTTT.

Written as DNA, the CDR3 is TGTGCCTTAGGGAGCGCGTTGACAACGCAGTATTTT. Encoded protein: CALGSALTTQYF. The chain has TRBV30 and TRBJ2-3; tentatively, D is TRBD2 (5 bases). V lost 7 bases and J lost 9, with 17 bases in between. Germline CDR1 GTSNPN, CDR2 SVGIG (reference sequence). There are 12 residues in the CDR3.

The rearrangement links TRBV29-1 to TRBJ1-1; D is perhaps TRBD1 (5 bases). The CDR3 spans 12 residues. Trimming removed 7 bases from V and 1 base from J, with 10 bases in between. From germline, CDR1 is SQVTM and CDR2 ANQGSEA. The CDR3 sequence is CSAGHSNTEAFF. CDR3 DNA sequence: TGCAGCGCTGGACACTCGAACACTGAAGCTTTCTTT.

The V gene is TRBV18, the J gene TRBJ2-1, with 7 bases matching TRBD2. Germline V gene sequence: CDR1 KGHSH, CDR2 LQKENI. The V segment lost 0 bases and the J segment 5 bases; nucleotides outside the gene matches: 7. This CDR3 contains 16 residues. CDR3 amino acids: CASSPPRAGLHNEQFF. The CDR3 DNA follows: TGTGCCAGCTCACCACCGAGAGCGGGGTTACACAATGAGCAGTTCTTC.

CDR3 DNA: TGCAGTGCCCAGATGGTAACCCAGTACTTC. Translated: CSAQMVTQYF. This sequence joins TRBV20-1 and TRBJ2-5, with D hard to call. Trimming pared 6 bases from V and 8 bases from J, leaving 10 bases between. Germline V gene lookup returns CDR1 DFQATT and CDR2 SNEGSKA (reference sequence). CDR3 size: 10 residues.

The V call is TRBV6-5, the J call TRBJ1-5; D gene uncertain. The V end was cut by 0 bases, the J end by 2 bases, with 11 bases between. Germline CDR1 MNHEY, CDR2 SVGAGI. The CDR3 sequence is 16 residues long. Here the CDR3 reads CASSYSRVAGNQPQHF. CDR3 coding DNA: TGTGCCAGCAGTTACTCGAGGGTTGCCGGCAATCAGCCCCAGCATTTT.

This rearrangement joins TRBV7-8 to TRBJ2-2, with D hard to call. The CDR3 is 15 amino acids. Germline assignment: CDR1 SGHVS and CDR2 FQNEAQ. V lost 1 base, J lost 2 bases, and 8 bases lay in between. The DNA of the CDR3 is TGTGCCAGCAGCTTAGTCGGAGAAAACACCGGGGAGCTGTTTTTT. This encodes CASSLVGENTGELFF.

This chain links TRBV2 with TRBJ2-7; D is possibly TRBD1 (6 bases). Trimming shortened V by 8 bases and J by 1 base, and 15 bases separated the two germline ends. The CDR3 covers 14 residues. CDR1 is SNHLY, CDR2 FYNNEI, per germline. The CDR3 DNA reads TGTGCCAGCCGGAGAGGTCAGGGGTCCTACGAGCAGTACTTC. As protein: CASRRGQGSYEQYF.

The CDR3 nucleotides are TGTGCCAGCAGTACCCCCAGGCTGAACACTGAAGCTTTCTTT. It codes for CASSTPRLNTEAFF. The genes are TRBV6-5 and TRBJ1-1; D ambiguous. Germline V lookup: CDR1 MNHEY, CDR2 SVGAGI. The CDR3 consists of 14 residues. V lost 5 bases to trimming and J lost 0 bases, with 10 bases between them.

The rearrangement joins TRBV12-3 or TRBV12-4 to TRBJ2-1; D might be TRBD2 (5 bases). Trimming shortened V by 6 bases and J by 11 bases, and 17 bases separated the two germline ends. The CDR3 contains 13 residues. The CDR3 sequence is CASRGPSGAKQFF. In nucleotides, the CDR3 is TGTGCCAGCAGAGGCCCGAGCGGAGCCAAGCAGTTCTTC.

The chain joins TRBV29-1 to TRBJ2-3; D is possibly TRBD2 (5 bases). From germline, CDR1 is SQVTM and CDR2 ANQGSEA. Trimming removed 6 bases from V and 6 bases from J, with 10 bases in between. CDR3 size: 11 residues. For the CDR3, the DNA is TGCAGCGTCGCCGGGAAGGATACGCAGTATTTT. It specifies CSVAGKDTQYF.

This rearrangement joins TRBV3-1 (or the pseudogene TRBV3-2) to TRBJ2-1; D may be TRBD2 (5 bases). The CDR3 loop spans 14 amino acids. CDR1 and CDR2 (germline): LGHDT, YNNKEL (reference sequence). The V and J ends lost 4 bases and 4 bases respectively, with 11 bases between them. The CDR3 DNA reads as TGTGCCAGCAGCCCACCGCGGACTTACAATGAGCAGTTCTTC. Translated: CASSPPRTYNEQFF.

The rearrangement links TRBV27 to TRBJ2-2, with 7 bases aligning to TRBD1. Germline loops: CDR1 MNHEY, CDR2 SMNVEV (reference sequence). The J segment lost 6 bases and the V segment lost 1 base, leaving 8 bases of the junction unmatched. This CDR3 spans 16 amino acids. Here the CDR3 DNA reads TGTGCCAGCAGTTTATTGGGGCAGGGGGTCGCCGGGGAGCTGTTTTTT. The encoded protein is CASSLLGQGVAGELFF.

The CDR3 is CASRDRGRTDTQYF. CDR3 nucleotide sequence: TGTGCCAGCCGAGACAGGGGGAGAACAGATACGCAGTATTTT. The chain uses TRBV6-4 and TRBJ2-3, with 9 bases lining up with TRBD1. The CDR3 totals 14 residues. CDR1 MRHNA and CDR2 SNTAGT come from the germline V gene. V lost 8 bases and J lost 3; bases outside the gene matches: 6.